These 6 T cell receptor beta chains were sequenced from one sample in a study of technical replicates of blood from a handful of donors. Profiling relied on immunoSEQ multiplex PCR, and the TCRdb table lists in-frame clones only, not all of them. The profile shows 100,000 or so clones, 90% to 97% of them singletons. Sequenced input: T cells isolated from PBMCs. Every receptor here comes from a human donor in good health.

The gene calls are TRBV9 and TRBJ1-1; D remains ambiguous. Trimming took 4 bases from V and 2 from J, leaving 9 bases between them. This CDR3 has 13 residues. From germline, CDR1 is SGDLS and CDR2 YYNGEE. The CDR3 coding sequence is TGTGCCAGCAGCTCCTCCACTAACACTGAAGCTTTCTTT. It specifies CASSSSTNTEAFF.

Of note for this clone: A junction end diverges from the germline sequence, so it may reflect a read error. The chain recombines TRBV19 with TRBJ2-3; 7 nucleotides match TRBD1. Germline CDR1 LNHDA, CDR2 SQIVND (reference sequence). CDR3 size: 13 residues. This CDR3 is CASSIGGRDTQYF. The CDR3 nucleotides read TGTGCCAGTAGCATAGGGGGCAGAGATACGCAGTATTTT.

V and J are TRBV5-4 and TRBJ1-1; 7 bases agree with TRBD1. There are 13 residues in the CDR3. From germline, CDR1 is SGHNT and CDR2 YYREEE (reference sequence). J gave up 4 bases and V 1 base, and 1 base lay outside the gene matches. The CDR3 reads CASSLPGGTEAFF. The CDR3 nucleotides are TGTGCCAGCAGCTTGCCAGGGGGCACTGAAGCTTTCTTT.

The genes are TRBV5-6 and TRBJ1-1, with 7 bases lining up with TRBD1. V lost 0 bases and J lost 6; bases outside the gene matches: 5. Germline loops: CDR1 SGHDT, CDR2 YYEEEE. CDR3 length: 14 amino acids. CDR3 DNA sequence: TGTGCCAGCAGCTTGGGGCAGGGGGTGCCTGAAGCTTTCTTT. Translated: CASSLGQGVPEAFF.

The rearrangement uses TRBV5-6 and TRBJ1-5; D unclear. Germline V CDR1 and CDR2: SGHDT, YYEEEE. The CDR3 length is 15 residues. Trimming pared 3 bases from V and 5 bases from J, leaving 15 bases between. This CDR3 is CASSSYGRTDQPQHF. The CDR3 DNA reads TGTGCCAGCAGCTCTTACGGACGGACTGATCAGCCCCAGCATTTT.

This chain uses TRBV6-1 with TRBJ2-1; 7 bases fit TRBD2. From germline, CDR1 is MNHNS and CDR2 SASEGT. V gave up 1 base and J gave up 4 bases; unmatched junction bases: 7. The CDR3 covers 16 residues. The CDR3 is CASSEEAGVPYNEQFF. The CDR3 DNA reads TGTGCCAGCAGTGAAGAGGCGGGAGTACCTTACAATGAGCAGTTCTTC.